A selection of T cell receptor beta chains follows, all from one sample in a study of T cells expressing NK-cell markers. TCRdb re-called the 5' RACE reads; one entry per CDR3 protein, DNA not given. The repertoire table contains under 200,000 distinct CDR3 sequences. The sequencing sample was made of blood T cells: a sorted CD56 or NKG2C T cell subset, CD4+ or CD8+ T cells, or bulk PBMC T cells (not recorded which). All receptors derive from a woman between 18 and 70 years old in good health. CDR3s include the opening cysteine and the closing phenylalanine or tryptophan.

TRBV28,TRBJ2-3,CASSSQADTQYF
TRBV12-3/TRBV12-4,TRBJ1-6,CASSLSAGSVYSPLHF
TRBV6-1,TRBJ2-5,CASSRRGSRETQYF
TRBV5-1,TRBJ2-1,CASSWTGNNEQFF
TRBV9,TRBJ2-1,CASSVAVASAINEQFF
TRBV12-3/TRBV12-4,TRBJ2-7,CASSLSGVHEQYF
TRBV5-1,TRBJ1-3,CASSLDGSRNTIYF
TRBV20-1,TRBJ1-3,CSAGWDVPSGNTIYF
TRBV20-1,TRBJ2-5,CSARDLRLAETQYF
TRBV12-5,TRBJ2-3,CASKLAGGLDTQYF
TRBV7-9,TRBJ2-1,CASSPGRTPPYNEQFF
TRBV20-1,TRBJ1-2,CSASEGGLSYGYTF
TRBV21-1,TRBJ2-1,CASSKVGQFYNEQFF
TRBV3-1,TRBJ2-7,CASSLQGALNYEQYF
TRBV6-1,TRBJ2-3,CASTPTGAPGTQYF
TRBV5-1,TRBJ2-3,CASSLVQTTDTQYF
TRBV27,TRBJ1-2,CASRSGPAYGYTF
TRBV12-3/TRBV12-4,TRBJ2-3,CASSLGLAGGPDTQYF
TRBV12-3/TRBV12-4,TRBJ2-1,CASSSPGGLSYNEQFF
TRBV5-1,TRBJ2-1,CASSFSGATYNEQFF
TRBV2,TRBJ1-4,CASSEDRVVAKLFF
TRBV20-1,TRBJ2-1,CSAPGFYNEQFF
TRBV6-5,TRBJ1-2,CASSSDGPSYGYTF
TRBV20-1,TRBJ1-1,CSARAETAGTEAFF
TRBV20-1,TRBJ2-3,CSARVDNSDTQYF